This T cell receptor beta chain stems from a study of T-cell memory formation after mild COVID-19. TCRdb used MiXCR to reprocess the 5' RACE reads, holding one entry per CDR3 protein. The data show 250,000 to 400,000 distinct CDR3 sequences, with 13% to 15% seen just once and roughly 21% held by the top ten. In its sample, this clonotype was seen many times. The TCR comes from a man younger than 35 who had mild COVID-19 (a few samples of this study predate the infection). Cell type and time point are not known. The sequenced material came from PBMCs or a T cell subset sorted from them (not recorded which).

CDR3 bases: TGCGCCAGCAGCTTGGACGGAGGGAATTCACCCCTCCACTTT. It encodes CASSLDGGNSPLHF. The chain uses TRBV5-1 and TRBJ1-6; D is unclear. V was shortened by 0 bases and J by 7 bases, with 8 bases between the two germline ends. Germline CDR1 reads SGHRS; CDR2 reads YFSETQ. This CDR3 region has 14 residues.